This T cell receptor (beta chain) was captured in a study of cytomegalovirus exposure and HLA in healthy donors. General observations from the study: Sequencing depth roughly uniform across donors was assumed in presence/absence analyses. The investigators catalogued about 170 TCR beta chains as cytomegalovirus-associated. Sequences of the TCR beta chain were said to predict the HLA-A and HLA-B alleles of most subjects accurately.

The germline V gene has CDR1 MDHEN and CDR2 SYDVKM. The CDR3 is made up of 16 amino acids. V lost 2 bases and J 5 bases, leaving 18 bases between the germline ends. By its share, this clone is medium-sized. Its target is unknown. Researchers ran the PCR with 60 Vbeta and 13 Jbeta primers. Using immunoSEQ multiplex PCR, the repertoire was profiled, and TCRdb retains in-frame clones only, with some absent. The table has about 50,000 clones, roughly 72% seen once; the top ten hold about 9.3%. The receptor was derived from a woman aged 45-60 years in good health and CMV-seronegative. The chain employs TRBV28 and TRBJ1-1; TRBD1 is a possible D gene (6 bases). The source material was PBMCs. CDR3 nucleotide sequence: TGTGCCAGCAGTTTAGTCCGGGAAGAGGGGGAAACTGAAGCTTTCTTT. Amino acid sequence: CASSLVREEGETEAFF.